This TCR beta chain emerged from a study of cytomegalovirus exposure and HLA in healthy donors. Here immunoSEQ multiplex PCR was the method, and the copy in TCRdb shows in-frame clones only, minus some. The repertoire holds about 140,000 clones, with around 90% as singletons. Trimming cost V 5 bases and J 2 bases, with 9 bases left between them. Looked up from germline, CDR1 is SNHLY and CDR2 is FYNNEI. The CDR3 runs to 14 residues. The sequenced material came from PBMCs. The chain uses TRBV2 and TRBJ2-2; TRBD1 might be the D (6 bases). The TCR originated in a woman in her late teens or twenties in good health and CMV-seropositive. The CDR3 sequence is CASSPQGNTGELFF. DNA of the CDR3: TGTGCCAGCAGTCCACAGGGAAACACCGGGGAGCTGTTTTTT.